The 15 T cell receptor beta chains listed next were all sequenced from one sample in a study of blood T cell repertoires in COVID-19. The data were produced by immunoSEQ multiplex PCR, yet TCRdb's version contains in-frame clones alone and is incomplete. Of roughly 180,000 clones in the sample, roughly 76% were seen once. The specimen was peripheral blood. These receptors were collected from a woman aged 45-65 years with active or convalescent COVID-19.

The chain uses TRBV19 and TRBJ2-3, with D tentatively TRBD2 (5 bases). The CDR3 runs 16 residues. Deletions cut 2 bases from V and 1 base from J, with 13 bases between. Germline V lookup: CDR1 LNHDA, CDR2 SQIVND (reference sequence). CDR3 loop: CASSINPGSGTDTQYF. CDR3 DNA sequence: TGTGCCAGTAGTATAAACCCGGGAAGTGGCACAGATACGCAGTATTTT.

The chain joins TRBV27 to TRBJ1-2, with 9 bases fitting TRBD1. V dropped 6 bases and J dropped 7; count of bases not matched to a gene: 9. The germline V gene has CDR1 MNHEY and CDR2 SMNVEV (reference sequence). The CDR3 consists of 14 residues. The CDR3 sequence is CASSSRTGESGYTF. DNA of the CDR3: TGTGCCAGCAGCTCCCGGACAGGGGAGAGTGGCTACACCTTC.

This clone appeared many times. The V and J genes are TRBV2 and TRBJ1-6; 7 bases agree with TRBD1. The CDR3 extends over 13 amino acids. J lost 5 bases, V lost 8 bases, and 3 bases had no gene match. Germline CDR1 is SNHLY and CDR2 is FYNNEI. CDR3 residues: CASETGDNSPLHF. In nucleotides, the CDR3 is TGTGCCAGCGAAACAGGGGATAATTCACCCCTCCACTTT.

V and J are TRBV2 and TRBJ2-5; the D gene is possibly TRBD2 (6 bases). The CDR3 contains 14 residues. With 8 bases removed from V and 5 bases from J, the gap between germline ends came to 18 bases. The germline V gene encodes CDR1 SNHLY and CDR2 FYNNEI. The CDR3 spells CASRGNLGGETQYF. For the CDR3, the DNA is TGTGCCAGCCGGGGGAACCTAGGCGGCGAGACCCAGTACTTC.

The chain carries TRBV25-1 and TRBJ2-1, with 9 bases that match TRBD2. V shed 5 bases, J shed 8 bases, and the junction held 4 bases outside the gene matches. Germline V gene data show CDR1 as MGHDK and CDR2 as SYGVNS. CDR3 length: 13 amino acids. CDR3 region: CASSRWTSDEQFF. The DNA of the CDR3 is TGTGCCAGCAGTCGCTGGACTAGCGATGAGCAGTTCTTC.

The chain has TRBV7-3 and TRBJ2-2, with a weak D call TRBD1 (5 bases). Germline V gene data show CDR1 as SGHTA and CDR2 as FQGTGA. V lost 5 bases and J lost 6, with 22 bases in between. This CDR3 is 17 amino acids long. The chain's CDR3 is CASSPQGDFANPGELFF. DNA for the CDR3: TGTGCCAGCAGCCCCCAGGGCGATTTCGCTAACCCCGGGGAGCTGTTTTTT.

The V and J genes are TRBV5-8 and TRBJ2-7; no firm D call. V lost 4 bases, J lost 7 bases, and 9 bases lay in between. The germline V gene has CDR1 SGHTS and CDR2 YDEGEE. The CDR3 sequence is 11 residues long. The DNA of the CDR3 is TGTGCCAGCAGCCCAGTTCAGGAGCAGTACTTC. It is translated as CASSPVQEQYF.

This sequence joins TRBV4-3 and TRBJ1-2; D possibly corresponds to TRBD1 (5 bases). The CDR3 is 15 residues long. V lost 2 bases, J lost 8 bases, and 18 bases lay in between. Germline CDR1 reads LGHNA; CDR2 reads YSLEER. The CDR3 DNA reads TGCGCCAGCAGCCAAAGGTGGGGGGGTGAAGAAGGCTACACCTTC. Translation gives CASSQRWGGEEGYTF.

As DNA, the CDR3 is TGTGCCAGCAGTGTCGACTCCTATGGCTACACCTTC. Translated, it gives CASSVDSYGYTF. The chain has TRBV2 and TRBJ1-2, with D uncertain. The CDR3 is 12 amino acids. The germline V gene encodes CDR1 SNHLY and CDR2 FYNNEI. The V end lost 4 bases, the J end lost 4 bases, and 7 bases lay between the germline ends.

On this clone: This CDR3 is also generated by other DNA sequences in the sample. V usage is TRBV4-3 and J usage is TRBJ2-1, with 13 nucleotides matching TRBD2. V gave up 1 base and J gave up 10 bases; unmatched junction bases: 4. Germline V gene lookup returns CDR1 LGHNA and CDR2 YSLEER. The length of the CDR3 is 15 residues. CDR3 bases: TGCGCCAGCAGCCAAGGGACTAGCGGGGGTCGGGAGCAGTTCTTC. Translation gives CASSQGTSGGREQFF.

The chain joins TRBV9 to TRBJ2-2; 7 nucleotides line up with TRBD1. Germline CDR1 and CDR2: SGDLS and YYNGEE. V shed 4 bases and J 4 bases; nucleotides not matched to a gene: 22. The CDR3 is made up of 20 amino acids. CDR3 region: CASSFRPPGQQTKGTGELFF. CDR3 nucleotides: TGTGCCAGCAGCTTCCGACCCCCGGGACAGCAGACCAAGGGCACCGGGGAGCTGTTTTTT.

J is TRBJ2-1 and V is TRBV28; 9 bases are a match to TRBD2. Germline assignment: CDR1 MDHEN and CDR2 SYDVKM. CDR3 size: 16 residues. V lost 5 bases, J lost 4 bases, and 9 bases stayed unmatched. CDR3 protein: CASSPLAGTGYNEQFF. CDR3 nucleotides: TGTGCCAGCAGTCCCCTAGCGGGAACTGGGTACAATGAGCAGTTCTTC.

The chain is built from TRBV19 and TRBJ2-1, with no clear D. Trimming stripped 3 bases from V and 6 bases from J, with 21 bases between. Germline V gene sequence: CDR1 LNHDA, CDR2 SQIVND (reference sequence). The CDR3 has 17 residues. The CDR3 spells CASSISSRAAFGNEQFF. CDR3 nucleotide sequence: TGTGCCAGTAGTATTTCCTCCCGAGCCGCTTTCGGCAATGAGCAGTTCTTC.

DNA for the CDR3: TGTGCCAGCAGCCCCGGGACAGCCTATGGCTACACCTTC. Its protein product is CASSPGTAYGYTF. The chain combines TRBV11-2 with TRBJ1-2; TRBD1 aligns across 7 bases. This CDR3 spans 13 amino acids. CDR1 SGHAT and CDR2 FQNNGV come from the germline V gene. The J segment lost 4 bases and the V segment lost 5 bases, leaving 4 bases of the junction unmatched.

This clone showed up just a few times. The chain employs TRBV13 and TRBJ2-7; 8 nucleotides line up with TRBD1. Germline CDR1 PRHDT, CDR2 FYEKMQ (reference sequence). Losses at the gene ends were 4 bases for V and 6 bases for J; bases not matched to a gene: 14. This CDR3 comprises 16 residues. For the CDR3, the DNA is TGTGCCAGCAGCTCCCTAGACCGGGACAGGAGGGGCGAGCAGTACTTC. Its protein product is CASSSLDRDRRGEQYF.